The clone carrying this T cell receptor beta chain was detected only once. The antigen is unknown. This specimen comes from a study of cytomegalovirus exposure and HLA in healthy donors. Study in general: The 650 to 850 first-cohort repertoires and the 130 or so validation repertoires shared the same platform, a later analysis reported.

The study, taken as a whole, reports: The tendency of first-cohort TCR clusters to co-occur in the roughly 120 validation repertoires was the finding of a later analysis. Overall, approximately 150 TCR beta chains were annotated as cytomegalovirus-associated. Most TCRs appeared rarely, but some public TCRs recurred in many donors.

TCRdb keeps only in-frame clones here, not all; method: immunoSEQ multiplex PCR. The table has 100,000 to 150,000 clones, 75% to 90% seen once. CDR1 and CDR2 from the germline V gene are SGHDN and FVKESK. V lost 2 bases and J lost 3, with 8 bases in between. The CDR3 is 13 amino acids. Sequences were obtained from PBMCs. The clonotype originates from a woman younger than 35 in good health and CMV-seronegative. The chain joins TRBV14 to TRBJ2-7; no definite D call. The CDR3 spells CASSQTPYYEQYF. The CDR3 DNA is TGTGCCAGCAGCCAAACTCCTTACTACGAGCAGTACTTC.